This TCR beta chain was retrieved from a study of technical replicates of blood from four donors. The V gene's germline CDR1 is SGHDN and CDR2 FVKESK. The CDR3 extends over 12 amino acids. Trimming left V 1 base short and J 12 bases short, with 13 bases between. Here immunoSEQ multiplex PCR was the method, and the copy in TCRdb shows in-frame clones only, minus some. The data show approximately 97,000 clones, around 95% seen once. Material: T cells isolated from PBMCs. The chain uses TRBV14 and TRBJ2-7; the D is unclear. This clonotype was obtained from a human donor in good health. The chain's CDR3 is CASSQANMLWYF. The CDR3 bases are TGTGCCAGCAGCCAAGCAAACATGTTGTGGTACTTC. The entire variable domain, with the rest obtained from reference TRBV14 and TRBJ2-7, is as follows: EAGVTQFPSHSVIEKGQTVTLRCDPISGHDNLYWYRRVMGKEIKFLLHFVKESKQDESGMPNNRFLAERTGGTYSTLKVQPAELEDSGVYFCASSQANMLWYFGPGTRLTVT.